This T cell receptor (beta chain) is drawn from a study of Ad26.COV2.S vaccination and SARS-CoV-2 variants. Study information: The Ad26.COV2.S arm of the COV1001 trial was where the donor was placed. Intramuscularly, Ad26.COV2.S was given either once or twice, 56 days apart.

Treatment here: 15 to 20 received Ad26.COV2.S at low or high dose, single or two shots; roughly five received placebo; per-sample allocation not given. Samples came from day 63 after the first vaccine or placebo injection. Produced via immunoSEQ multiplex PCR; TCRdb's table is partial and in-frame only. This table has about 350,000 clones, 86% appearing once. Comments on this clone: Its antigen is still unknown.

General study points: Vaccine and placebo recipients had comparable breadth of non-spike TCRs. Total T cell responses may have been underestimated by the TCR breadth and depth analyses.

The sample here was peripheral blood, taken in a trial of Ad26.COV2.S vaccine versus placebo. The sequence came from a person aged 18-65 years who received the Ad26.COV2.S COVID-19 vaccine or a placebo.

CDR3 sequence: CASSFASNEQFF. Here the CDR3 DNA reads TGTGCCAGCTCCTTTGCTAGCAATGAGCAGTTCTTC. V gene TRBV18 combines with J gene TRBJ2-1; D gene unclear. The CDR3 sequence is 12 residues long. V lost 6 bases to trimming and J lost 6 bases, with 9 bases between them. Germline V gene lookup returns CDR1 KGHSH and CDR2 LQKENI.